These T cell receptor beta chains were read from a single sample in a study of T cells after yellow fever vaccination. TCRdb itself ran the 5' RACE reads through MiXCR, one entry per CDR3 protein. The repertoire includes around 88,000 distinct CDR3 sequences, about 14% of them detected once, and around 25% sits in the top ten. Specimen: CD8+ T cells not binding an NS4B(214-222) dextramer, sorted from PBMCs, collected 20 to 25 days after the first yellow fever vaccination. The receptors here all came from a young man who received the YFV17D yellow fever vaccine. The CDR3 runs from the conserved cysteine through the conserved F or W. The D gene is left open where the match is weak.

TRBJ2-5,.,TRBV5-4,CASSHDRQETQYF
TRBJ2-1,TRBD1,TRBV9,CSSSVEGQTYNEQFF
TRBJ2-1,TRBD2,TRBV7-2,CASSLVMSAGGQGEQFF
TRBJ1-6,.,TRBV11-1,CASSSKRTTTALNSPLHF
TRBJ2-1,.,TRBV2,CASSAFRTASYNEQFF
TRBJ1-5,.,TRBV7-8,CASSLANQPQHF
TRBJ2-3,TRBD1,TRBV7-9,CASSAQDRGADTQYF
TRBJ2-2,.,TRBV9,CASSVGRGRSTGELFF
TRBJ1-2,TRBD1,TRBV12-3/TRBV12-4,CATGQGAAGGYTF
TRBJ2-2,.,TRBV7-6,CASSLATGPAGELFF
TRBJ1-2,TRBD1,TRBV15,CATSREPRMTGGRGYTF
TRBJ1-2,.,TRBV20-1,CSARLGTAPVYTF
TRBJ2-7,.,TRBV6-2/TRBV6-3,CASTKGGHYEQYF
TRBJ2-7,.,TRBV4-1,CASSQDEWDEQYF
TRBJ2-4,.,TRBV4-3,CASSQDFGAMKNIQYF
TRBJ2-7,.,TRBV3-1,CASSQAGVLIDEQYF
TRBJ2-3,TRBD2,TRBV12-3/TRBV12-4,CASTPSTSSTDTQYF
TRBJ2-6,.,TRBV30,CAWSSVSGANVLTF
TRBJ2-1,.,TRBV11-2,CASSFPADSKGDNEQFF
TRBJ2-1,.,TRBV6-2/TRBV6-3,CASTSFGFYNEQFF
TRBJ2-3,.,TRBV6-2/TRBV6-3,CASTEPPGHSTDTQYF
TRBJ1-6,TRBD1,TRBV7-9,CASRMQGGYNSPLHF
TRBJ1-6,.,TRBV29-1,CSVGADRNSPLHF
TRBJ2-3,.,TRBV6-4,CASSDNGGATDTQYF
TRBJ1-2,.,TRBV6-5,CASSYSGTYYGYTF
TRBJ2-1,.,TRBV7-9,CASSLVGTPNQQFF
TRBJ2-5,TRBD1,TRBV7-2,CASVRRDRGGETQYF
TRBJ2-2,.,TRBV21-1,CASSFRDRGYSNTGELFF
TRBJ1-6,TRBD1,TRBV6-5,CASSYGAGGVNSPLHF
TRBJ2-2,.,TRBV4-1,CAGTPLGLNTGELFF
TRBJ2-1,TRBD1,TRBV7-3,CASSDPGQGANEQFF
TRBJ2-1,.,TRBV25-1,CASSDLDTRWNNEQFF
TRBJ2-7,TRBD2,TRBV6-2/TRBV6-3,CASSLGSGAFYEQYF
TRBJ1-2,.,TRBV12-3/TRBV12-4,CASSPALAYGYTF
TRBJ2-5,.,TRBV29-1,CSVEGQNDQETQYF
TRBJ2-1,.,TRBV29-1,CSVYRPASNNEQFF
TRBJ1-3,.,TRBV4-3,CASSQDPGSGNTIYF
TRBJ2-1,TRBD2,TRBV15,CATSGGAGYNEQFF
TRBJ1-4,.,TRBV4-3,CASSQDLSVRTNEKLFF
TRBJ2-7,TRBD1,TRBV29-1,CSARGQGIYEQYF
TRBJ1-3,.,TRBV20-1,CSARDAGPGNTIYF
TRBJ1-5,.,TRBV6-5,CASSYSTRGNQPQHF
TRBJ2-2,TRBD1,TRBV12-3/TRBV12-4,CASSIGGWRELFF
TRBJ1-4,.,TRBV12-3/TRBV12-4,CASSLTATNEKLFF
TRBJ1-5,.,TRBV11-2,CASSSGTGEPQHF
TRBJ2-2,TRBD2,TRBV7-2,CASSPGLAVANTGELFF
TRBJ2-5,.,TRBV4-3,CASSQTAGLTETQYF
TRBJ2-7,.,TRBV13,CASSAVTETYEQYF
TRBJ1-2,.,TRBV7-9,CASSSHPDGYTF
TRBJ2-5,.,TRBV11-2,CASSPGRLFWETQYF
TRBJ2-7,.,TRBV12-3/TRBV12-4,CASSLTPYEQYF
TRBJ2-7,.,TRBV27,CASSLLNRVESEQYF
TRBJ2-1,.,TRBV10-3,CAISESTPPLLHNEQFF
TRBJ2-3,TRBD2,TRBV6-2/TRBV6-3,CASERTGGPSDTQYF
TRBJ1-5,.,TRBV27,CASSPQNQPQHF
TRBJ1-2,.,TRBV4-2,CASSQRPGDNYGYTF